The clone carrying this T cell receptor beta chain was observed a handful of times. Its antigen is as yet unknown. Germline CDR1 reads SGHNT; CDR2 reads YYREEE (reference sequence). Losses at the gene ends were 4 bases for V and 0 bases for J; bases not matched to a gene: 1. The CDR3 extends over 16 amino acids. Sampling consisted of one heparinised blood draw per donor, averaging around 110 mL. Stem cell-like memory, regulatory, central memory and naive CD4+ cells were sorted via CD45RO/CCR7/CD25/CD127/CD95/CD27. This entry is derived from a study of beta chain features in type 1 diabetes. The study's findings and limits: Moderately but significantly shorter TCRB CDR3s were found in Type 1 diabetes patients in all four CD4+ subsets.

Sequencing targeted expressed TCRB transcripts, as all isolated RNA had been reverse transcribed. The data were produced by immunoSEQ multiplex PCR, yet TCRdb's version contains in-frame clones alone and is incomplete. This table holds roughly 140,000 clones, under 13% found once. The sample comprised central memory CD4+ T cells from blood. V is TRBV5-4 and J is TRBJ2-6, with 10 bases fitting TRBD2. The sequence was obtained from a man aged 30 to 45 with type 1 diabetes. The CDR3 here is CASSGLADSGANVLTF. In DNA, the CDR3 is TGTGCCAGCAGCGGACTAGCGGACTCTGGGGCCAACGTCCTGACTTTC.